Listed here are 10 T cell receptor beta chains from one sample, sequenced in a study of OX40 agonist ivuxolimab in advanced cancers. The library was obtained by the immunoSEQ multiplex PCR assay. Entries here come from immuneACCESS through TCRdb and include only in-frame sequences with V and J called. Some clones fail to appear in such tables; in the studies checked, an unresolved V gene covers under half of the shortfall, and the cause of the remainder is unknown. For this sample there are 90,000 to 120,000 clones; 90% appear just once. Jointly, the top ten make up about 0.29% of the sample. Sample: CD4+ or CD8+ T cells sorted from blood, taken in a trial of the OX40 agonist ivuxolimab. The receptors stem from an adult with an advanced solid tumor such as melanoma, head and neck, liver or kidney cancer.

The rearrangement joins TRBV27 to TRBJ2-3, with 7 bases lining up with TRBD2. Germline V gene sequence: CDR1 MNHEY, CDR2 SMNVEV (reference sequence). The junction had 11 bases not matched to a gene; V was cut back by 2 bases and J by 6 bases. The CDR3 has 16 amino acids. DNA of the CDR3: TGTGCCAGCAGTTTAGGGGGGACTACGCGATTGGATACGCAGTATTTT. Protein sequence: CASSLGGTTRLDTQYF.

This clone occurred once. The V and J genes are TRBV25-1 and TRBJ2-1; unclear D gene. The CDR3 extends over 14 amino acids. Trimming took 3 bases from V and 4 from J, leaving 10 bases between them. Germline V lookup: CDR1 MGHDK, CDR2 SYGVNS. CDR3 coding DNA: TGTGCCAGCAGTGATTCCGTTGTATACAATGAGCAGTTCTTC. It is translated as CASSDSVVYNEQFF.

CDR3 DNA: TGTGCCAGCAGTTACAGTAGCTCTTCTGGGGCCAACGTCCTGACTTTC. Translation gives CASSYSSSSGANVLTF. The chain links TRBV6-6 to TRBJ2-6; D ambiguous. V was shortened by 2 bases and J by 1 base, with 9 bases between the two germline ends. The germline gives CDR1 MNHNY, CDR2 SVGAGI (reference sequence). This CDR3 region has 16 residues.

The genes are TRBV7-2 and TRBJ2-5; the D is unclear. Germline V gene sequence: CDR1 SGHTA, CDR2 FQGNSA. This CDR3 is built from 15 residues. V was pared by 4 bases and J by 2 bases, with 14 bases between. CDR3 loop: CASSSHHMVQETQYF. CDR3 DNA sequence: TGTGCCAGCAGCTCACACCACATGGTTCAAGAGACCCAGTACTTC.

The rearrangement uses TRBV18 and TRBJ2-2; perhaps TRBD2 as D (7 bases). CDR1 is KGHSH, CDR2 LQKENI, per germline. The CDR3 consists of 18 residues. Trimming shortened V by 3 bases and J by 5 bases, and 22 bases separated the two germline ends. CDR3 bases: TGTGCCAGCTCACCCTTAGATGCACGGACAGCGGGGACCGGGGAGCTGTTTTTT. This translates into CASSPLDARTAGTGELFF.

The CDR3 DNA reads as TGTGCCAGCAAGCAAGCGGGAGTAACCGGGGAGCTGTTTTTT. Translated: CASKQAGVTGELFF. The chain couples TRBV27 to TRBJ2-2; 8 bases match TRBD2. This CDR3 region has 14 residues. Germline CDR1 and CDR2: MNHEY and SMNVEV (reference sequence). The junction had 6 bases not matched to a gene; V was cut back by 7 bases and J by 5 bases.

V usage is TRBV15 and J usage is TRBJ1-2; unclear D gene. V was cut by 0 bases and J by 8 bases, with 10 bases left in between. The CDR3 covers 13 residues. Germline CDR1 is LNHNV and CDR2 is YYDKDF (reference sequence). CDR3 in amino acids: CATSREDPFGYTF. The CDR3 bases are TGTGCCACCAGCAGAGAGGACCCGTTCGGCTACACCTTC. The whole variable domain, filled in from reference TRBV15 and TRBJ1-2, reads DAMVIQNPRYQVTQFGKPVTLSCSQTLNHNVMYWYQQKSSQAPKLLFHYYDKDFNNEADTPDNFQSRRPNTSFCFLDIRSPGLGDTAMYLCATSREDPFGYTFGSGTRLTVV.

In this sample, this clone turned up a few times. CDR3 nucleotides: TGTGCCAGCAGCGTAGGAAGCCTAAATCAAGAGACCCAGTACTTC. Translation: CASSVGSLNQETQYF. The chain uses TRBV9 and TRBJ2-5; D ambiguous. Germline values: CDR1 SGDLS, CDR2 YYNGEE. V was pared by 0 bases and J by 2 bases, with 11 bases between. The CDR3 sequence is 15 residues long.

The chain couples TRBV11-2 to TRBJ2-5, with a weak D call TRBD1 (6 bases). CDR1 is SGHAT, CDR2 FQNNGV, per germline. The V gene lost 4 bases and the J gene lost 5 bases, with 17 bases spanning the gap. This CDR3 has 15 residues. Written as DNA, the CDR3 is TGTGCCAGCAGCTCTGGGGCAGGGGTTTGGGAGACCCAGTACTTC. Translated, it gives CASSSGAGVWETQYF.

The V and J genes are TRBV5-5 and TRBJ2-5, with TRBD1 as a possible D gene (6 bases). In germline, CDR1 is SGHKS, CDR2 YYEKEE (reference sequence). The V and J ends lost 0 bases and 5 bases respectively, with 11 bases between them. The CDR3 has 14 residues. The DNA for the CDR3 is TGTGCCAGCAGCTTGGCGGGACACTGGGAGACCCAGTACTTC. Amino acid sequence: CASSLAGHWETQYF.